The present entry profiles one T cell receptor beta chain with its context. The antigen remains unidentified. This specimen belongs to a study of shared clonotypes between healthy human individuals. TCRdb keeps only in-frame clones here, not all; method: immunoSEQ multiplex PCR. The sample lists about 2.1 million clones; approximately 92% were seen once. Naive CD8 cells comprised CD45RO-negative, CCR7-positively selected cells, excluding terminally differentiated effector memory CD45RA+ cells. Notes on the study in general: Against clonotypes common to all four donors, non-shared ones had lower generation probabilities. Generally, naive subsets (rather than memory subsets) showed larger estimated richness. Of the naive CD4 clonotypes, around 4.8% were shared across a handful of donors.

V dropped 5 bases and J dropped 7 bases, with 11 bases sitting between them. Germline loops: CDR1 LNHDA, CDR2 SQIVND (reference sequence). CDR3 size: 13 residues. The specimen sequenced was naive CD8+ T cells from PBMCs. The clonotype was recovered from a man younger than 30 in good health. Some clones in this sample may be carry-over from other donors' samples. The chain recombines TRBV19 with TRBJ2-2; D is perhaps TRBD2 (5 bases). The CDR3, as DNA: TGTGCCAGTAGTGAGCCCCGGGGCGGGGAGCTGTTTTTT. As protein: CASSEPRGGELFF.